The sample holds many counts of the clone carrying this T cell receptor (beta chain). Its antigen is undetermined. The data are from a study of Graves' ophthalmopathy and Graves' hyperthyroidism. RNA transcripts were the source from which TCR beta CDR3 regions were amplified. HTBI primers primed a first-round RT-PCR, and a second-round multiplex PCR followed. TCRdb fed the multiplex PCR reads into MiXCR, producing one record per CDR3 protein. Of nearly 400,000 distinct CDR3 sequences listed, around 17% are singletons. Certain patients, namely those with other autoimmune diseases, uncontrolled infections, pregnancy or lactation, were excluded. Clinicians diagnosed using symptoms, serum thyroxine, TRAb, thyroid ultrasound and orbital computed tomography. The study, taken as a whole, reports: The model's prediction of ophthalmopathy progression had approximately 71% sensitivity and around 77% specificity.

Between the trimmed V and J ends, which lost 8 bases and 8 bases, there was a span of 18 bases. CDR1 and CDR2 (germline): MDHEN, SYDVKM. The CDR3 length is 13 residues. V and J are TRBV28 and TRBJ1-2; no reliable D call. The receptor's source is a woman aged 18 to 35 with Graves' ophthalmopathy. The specimen was peripheral blood. The CDR3 loop is CASLEREAKGYTF. Written as DNA, the CDR3 is TGTGCCAGCCTCGAAAGGGAGGCGAAGGGCTACACCTTC.